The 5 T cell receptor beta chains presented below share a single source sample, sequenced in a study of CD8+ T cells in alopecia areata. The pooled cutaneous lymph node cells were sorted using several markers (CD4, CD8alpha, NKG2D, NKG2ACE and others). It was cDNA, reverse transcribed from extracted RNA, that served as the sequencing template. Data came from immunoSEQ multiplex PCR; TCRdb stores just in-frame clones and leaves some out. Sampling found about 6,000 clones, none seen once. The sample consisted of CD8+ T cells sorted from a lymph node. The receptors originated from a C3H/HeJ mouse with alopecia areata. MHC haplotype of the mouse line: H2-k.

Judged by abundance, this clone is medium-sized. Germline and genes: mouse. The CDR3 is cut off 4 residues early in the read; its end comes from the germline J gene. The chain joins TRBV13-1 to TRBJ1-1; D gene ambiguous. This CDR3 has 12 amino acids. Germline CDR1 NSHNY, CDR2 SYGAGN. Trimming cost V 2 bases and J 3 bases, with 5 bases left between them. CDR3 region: CASSDTDTEVFF. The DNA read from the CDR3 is TGTGCCAGCAGTGACACAGACACA.

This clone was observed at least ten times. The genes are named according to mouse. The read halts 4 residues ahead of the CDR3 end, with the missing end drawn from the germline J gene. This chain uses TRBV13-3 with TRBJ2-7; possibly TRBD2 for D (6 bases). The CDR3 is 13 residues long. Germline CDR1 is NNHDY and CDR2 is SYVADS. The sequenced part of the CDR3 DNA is TGTGCCAGCAGTGATTCTGGGGCATAT. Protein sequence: CASSDSGAY. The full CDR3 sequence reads CASSDSGAYEQYF.

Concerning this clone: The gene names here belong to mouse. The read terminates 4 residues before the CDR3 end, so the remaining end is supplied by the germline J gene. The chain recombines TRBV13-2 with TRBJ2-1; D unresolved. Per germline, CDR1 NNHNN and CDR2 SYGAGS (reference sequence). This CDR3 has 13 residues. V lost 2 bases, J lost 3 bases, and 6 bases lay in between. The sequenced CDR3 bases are TGTGCCAGCGGTGAACCTGTCTATGCT. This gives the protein CASGEPVYA. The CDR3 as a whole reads CASGEPVYAEQFF.

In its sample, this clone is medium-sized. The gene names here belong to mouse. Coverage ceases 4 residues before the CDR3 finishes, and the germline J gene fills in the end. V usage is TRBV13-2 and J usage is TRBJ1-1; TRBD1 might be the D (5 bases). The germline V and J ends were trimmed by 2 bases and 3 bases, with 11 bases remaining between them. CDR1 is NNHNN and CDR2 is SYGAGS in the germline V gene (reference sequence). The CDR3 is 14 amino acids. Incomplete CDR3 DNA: TGTGCCAGCGGTGACCCCAGGGATGACACA. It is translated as CASGDPRDDT. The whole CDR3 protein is CASGDPRDDTEVFF.

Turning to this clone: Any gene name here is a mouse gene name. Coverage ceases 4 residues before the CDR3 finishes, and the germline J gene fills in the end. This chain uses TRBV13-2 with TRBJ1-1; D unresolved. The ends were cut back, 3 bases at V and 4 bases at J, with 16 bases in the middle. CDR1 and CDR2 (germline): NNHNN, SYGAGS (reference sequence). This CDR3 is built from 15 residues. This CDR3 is CASGASQGWLTEVFF. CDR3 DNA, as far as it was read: TGTGCCAGCGGTGCCAGCCAAGGGTGGCTCACA.